This T cell receptor beta chain stems from a study of blood T cell repertoires in COVID-19. Study-wide background: Acute-phase and convalescent COVID-19 samples originated in the United States, Italy and Spain. Nucleic acid was either cDNA or gDNA, and it came from T cells, B-cell-depleted T cells, or PBMCs.

Trimming pared 6 bases from V and 3 bases from J, leaving 15 bases between. The CDR3 is 14 amino acids. Germline V CDR1 and CDR2: LNHDA, SQIVND (reference sequence). Original handling: Amplified reference gene primers provided the basis for estimating nucleated cell counts. The assay was immunoSEQ multiplex PCR, and TCRdb's table has in-frame clones only and misses some. V, J and clone size were drawn from that table, and D and trimming were deduced from the DNA. The data hold some 250,000 clones, with about four fifths observed a single time. Sequences were obtained from peripheral blood. This TCR derives from an elderly woman with acute or convalescent COVID-19. The V and J genes are TRBV19 and TRBJ2-7; maybe TRBD1 (6 bases). CDR3 DNA: TGTGCCAGTAGCCCAGGGGTACAAAACTACGAGCAGTACTTC. As protein: CASSPGVQNYEQYF.